A selection of T cell receptor beta chains follows, all from one sample in a study of blood T cells in healthy people across ages. TCRdb independently ran MiXCR on the 5' RACE reads; one entry per CDR3 protein. The table lists nearly 1 million distinct CDR3 sequences, roughly half of them singletons. The sample taken for sequencing was blood. The receptors shown here come from a woman aged 60 to 75 in good health. The conserved cysteine and the conserved F or W are not part of the CDR3 here. Fields, in order: J gene, D gene, V gene, CDR3 protein. A D gene is named only where the DNA matches it firmly.

>TRBJ2-5|TRBD1|TRBV29-1
SAGTDLQETQY
>TRBJ2-3|TRBD2|TRBV7-2
ASSAGLAGFRGDTQY
>TRBJ2-4|-|TRBV2
ASSDGTSIAKNIQY
>TRBJ2-4|TRBD1|TRBV25-1
ASSGSPGQGYIQY
>TRBJ2-1|-|TRBV29-1
SVVRTEREQF
>TRBJ1-5|-|TRBV10-3
ASGSGTNQPQH
>TRBJ1-5|TRBD1|TRBV12-3/TRBV12-4
ASSHTGGSQPQH
>TRBJ2-5|TRBD2|TRBV20-1
SASSGGRVETQY
>TRBJ2-1|TRBD2|TRBV20-1
SASGQRELNEQF
>TRBJ2-3|-|TRBV4-2
ASSAGAGPRGTDTQY
>TRBJ2-6|-|TRBV28
ASSPVSGANVLT
>TRBJ2-7|TRBD1|TRBV4-1
ASSQPGQVPNTHPDEQY
>TRBJ2-7|-|TRBV18
ASRDLSYEQY
>-|TRBD1|TRBV28
ASSFGQGTAYEQY
>TRBJ2-1|TRBD2|TRBV15
ATSGRDYYNEQF
>TRBJ1-1|TRBD1|TRBV5-5
ASSLGDRGGTEAF
>TRBJ2-1|-|TRBV7-9
ASSPNPNNEQF
>TRBJ2-5|-|TRBV19
ASSIRGQETQY
>TRBJ2-3|-|TRBV5-1
ASSLEGVDTQY
>TRBJ2-1|-|TRBV7-9
ASSKGWAGSYNEQF
>TRBJ2-1|-|TRBV6-5
ASSSQISYNEQF
>TRBJ2-5|-|TRBV7-9
ASSSQGVQEIQY
>TRBJ2-7|-|TRBV4-1
ASSQRDGTYEQY
>TRBJ1-1|TRBD1|TRBV12-3/TRBV12-4
ASRSSGQDEAF
>TRBJ1-2|-|TRBV3-1
ASSQTAVANYGYT
>TRBJ1-1|-|TRBV7-2
ASSSWPHTEAF